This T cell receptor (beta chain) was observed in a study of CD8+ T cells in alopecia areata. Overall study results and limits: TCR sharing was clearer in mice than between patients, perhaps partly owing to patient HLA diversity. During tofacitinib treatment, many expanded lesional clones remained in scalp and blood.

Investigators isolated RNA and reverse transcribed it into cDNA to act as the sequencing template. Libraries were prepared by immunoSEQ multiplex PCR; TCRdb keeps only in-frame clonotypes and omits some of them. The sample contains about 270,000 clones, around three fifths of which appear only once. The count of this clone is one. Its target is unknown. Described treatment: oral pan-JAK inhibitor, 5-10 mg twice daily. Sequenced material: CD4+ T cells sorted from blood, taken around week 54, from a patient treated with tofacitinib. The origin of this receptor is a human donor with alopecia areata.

This CDR3 reads CAIRPSRDRDTGELFF. The CDR3 region has the DNA TGTGCCATCAGGCCGTCCCGGGACAGGGACACCGGGGAGCTGTTTTTT. The chain recombines TRBV10-3 with TRBJ2-2; TRBD1 matches at 9 bases. V lost 6 bases, J lost 3 bases, and 8 bases stayed unmatched. Germline V gives CDR1 ENHRY, CDR2 SYGVKD. The CDR3 covers 16 residues.